This T cell receptor (beta chain) derives from a study of memory CD4+ T cells and cytomegalovirus serostatus. In the study overall: Donors were healthy Belgian adults, under 10 CMV seropositive and approximately 25 seronegative. Broader study findings: Of 150 to 200 reported CMV TCRbeta sequences, just over 65 were found in memory CD4+ repertoires. CMV serostatus prediction reached median AUC about 0.96, or 0.93 with US-trained model.

There are 15 residues in the CDR3. Per germline, CDR1 SGHRS and CDR2 YFSETQ. Trimming left V 0 bases short and J 1 base short, with 10 bases between. This clone was seen more than once but under ten times. Antigen: not known. Assay: immunoSEQ multiplex PCR; the TCRdb copy retains only in-frame clones and omits some. The sample gives some 58,000 clones, more than 70% of which show up once; around 0.81% is in the top ten. The sort gate was single viable CD3+CD4+CD8-CD45RO+ cells for memory CD4+ T cells. Donors' CMV status reflects serum IgG against pp150, pp28, p38, p52. The origin of this receptor is an adult in good health and CMV-seronegative. The chain links TRBV5-1 to TRBJ1-1; tentatively, D is TRBD1 (6 bases). Sequences were obtained from memory CD4+ T cells from blood. The CDR3 loop is CASSLALGGNTEAFF. DNA for the CDR3: TGCGCCAGCAGCTTGGCCTTAGGGGGGAACACTGAAGCTTTCTTT.